Listed here is a single T cell receptor (beta chain). The cohort comprised adults aged about 18 to 100 years residing in some 24 US areas. Cohorts were determined from participant-reported clinical history. Recovery among Cohort 3 donors was established by two negative PCRs, clearance, or symptom resolution. These data come from a study of blood T cell repertoires in COVID-19. Study context: The samples span acute and convalescent COVID-19 from the United States, Italy and Spain.

CDR1 is LGHDT, CDR2 YNNKEL, per germline (reference sequence). This CDR3 spans 16 amino acids. The V gene end was trimmed by 0 bases and the J gene end by 4 bases; junction bases not matched to a gene: 5. This table comes from immunoSEQ multiplex PCR, and its TCRdb copy is limited to in-frame clones, with some not included. The sample contains 330,000 or so clones, roughly 84% of which appear only once. The rearrangement joins TRBV3-1 (or the pseudogene TRBV3-2) to TRBJ2-1, with 8 bases fitting TRBD2. Sequenced sample: PBMCs or T cells enriched from blood (not recorded which). This receptor was obtained from a woman aged 25 to 45 who had recovered from COVID-19. The CDR3 DNA sequence: TGTGCCAGCAGCCAAGATACTAGCGGATATTACAATGAGCAGTTCTTC. Translation: CASSQDTSGYYNEQFF.